This T cell receptor beta chain was profiled in a study of high-grade serous ovarian cancer treatment subgroups. Whole-study context: Each sample yielded on average around 7,500 unique TCR beta rearrangements from about 15,000 reads. Study results and caveats: Without spatial data, bulk sequencing limits insight into HGSC tumor diversity. Repertoire similarity ranged about 0.11 to 0.8 between tumors of one patient. Clonal relatedness tracked neoantigen level, and by trend copy number and mutation load.

Some clones are missing from TCRdb's copy, which holds only in-frame ones; the method was immunoSEQ multiplex PCR. The table records just over 35,000 clones, about 79% of them present only once. Tumor samples were obtained before definitive surgery or chemotherapy. Points on this clone: The antigen is undetermined.

The clonotype was recovered from a human donor with high-grade serous ovarian cancer. Sample: tumor tissue.

CDR3 residues: CASSLDGTGELFF. CDR3 bases: TGTGCCAGCAGCTTGGACGGAACCGGGGAGCTGTTTTTT. The chain recombines TRBV5-6 with TRBJ2-2, with unresolved D. This CDR3 contains 13 residues. Germline V gene lookup returns CDR1 SGHDT and CDR2 YYEEEE. The V and J ends lost 0 bases and 5 bases respectively, with 5 bases between them.